This T cell receptor beta chain originates from a study of blood T cell repertoires in COVID-19. Looking at the study overall: Acute and convalescent COVID-19 specimens originated in the United States, Italy and Spain. T cells, B-cell-depleted T cells, or PBMCs provided the cDNA or gDNA that served as material.

The ends were cut back, 8 bases at V and 4 bases at J, with 6 bases in the middle. Germline V gene sequence: CDR1 MNHEY, CDR2 SVGAGI. The CDR3 is made up of 11 amino acids. In the original workflow: Amplification of reference gene primers provided the estimated nucleated cell counts. Clones were read by immunoSEQ multiplex PCR, and TCRdb kept only the in-frame ones, dropping some. That table gives V, J and clone size, and the DNA gave D and trimming. The profile covers about 190,000 clones, with approximately 90% appearing a single time and 3.5% to 5% taken by the ten largest. The rearrangement links TRBV6-5 to TRBJ1-5; D gene unclear. The sequencing sample was made of peripheral blood. The source is a woman aged 30 to 39 with acute or convalescent COVID-19. The CDR3 loop is CASQNNQPQHF. The CDR3 bases are TGTGCCAGCCAAAATAATCAGCCCCAGCATTTT.